The T cell receptor beta chain under discussion was sequenced for a study of blood T cell repertoires in COVID-19. Study as a whole: Sample material is recorded as cDNA or gDNA derived from T cells, B-cell-depleted T cells, or PBMCs.

CDR1 is SEHNR, CDR2 FQNEAQ, per germline (reference sequence). V dropped 7 bases and J dropped 3 bases, with 6 bases sitting between them. CDR3 length equals 11 residues. Only in-frame clones appear in the TCRdb table, and some are missing; sequencing was by immunoSEQ multiplex PCR. The data show a few hundred thousand clones, around 90% seen once. Individuals aged roughly 18 to 100 years were recruited from some 26 US areas. Self-reported history from a screening survey and questionnaire set each donor's cohort. Each recovered donor of Cohort 3 presented with two negative PCRs, clearance, or symptom resolution.

The receptor was isolated from a man aged 25 to 40 who had recovered from COVID-19. The chain recombines TRBV7-9 with TRBJ1-1, with D unresolved. Sequencing used PBMCs or T cells enriched from blood (not recorded which). For the CDR3, the DNA is TGTGCCAGCATAGAAGACACTGAAGCTTTCTTT. The encoded protein is CASIEDTEAFF.